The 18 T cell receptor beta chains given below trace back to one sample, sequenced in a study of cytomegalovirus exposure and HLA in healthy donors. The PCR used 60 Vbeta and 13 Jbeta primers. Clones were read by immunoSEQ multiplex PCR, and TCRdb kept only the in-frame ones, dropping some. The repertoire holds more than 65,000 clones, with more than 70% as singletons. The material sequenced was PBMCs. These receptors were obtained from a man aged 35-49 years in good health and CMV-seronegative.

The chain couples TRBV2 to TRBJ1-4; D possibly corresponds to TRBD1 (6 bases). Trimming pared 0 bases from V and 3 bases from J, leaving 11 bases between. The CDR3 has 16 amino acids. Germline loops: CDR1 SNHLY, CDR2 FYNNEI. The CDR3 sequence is CASSEAVGAANEKLFF. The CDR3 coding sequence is TGTGCCAGCAGTGAAGCGGTGGGGGCGGCTAATGAAAAACTGTTTTTT.

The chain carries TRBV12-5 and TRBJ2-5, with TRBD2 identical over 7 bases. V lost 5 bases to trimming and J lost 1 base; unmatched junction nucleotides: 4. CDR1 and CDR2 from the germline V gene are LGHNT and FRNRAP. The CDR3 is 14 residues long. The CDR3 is CASGHGGSQETQYF. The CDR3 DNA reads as TGTGCTAGTGGTCACGGGGGGTCCCAAGAGACCCAGTACTTC.

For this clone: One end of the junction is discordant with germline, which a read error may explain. The CDR3 protein is CSSSLFRTFYNSPLHF. The CDR3 nucleotides are TGTTCCAGCAGCCTCTTTAGGACTTTCTATAATTCACCCCTCCACTTT. The chain carries TRBV7-9 and TRBJ1-6, with D unresolved. The CDR3 loop spans 16 amino acids. The germline V gene encodes CDR1 SEHNR and CDR2 FQNEAQ (reference sequence).

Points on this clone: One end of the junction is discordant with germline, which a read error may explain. The CDR3 is CASSVSTGNTGAFF. CDR3 nucleotides: TGTGCCAGCAGTGTCTCCACAGGGAACACTGGAGCTTTCTTT. The genes are TRBV6-4 and TRBJ1-1; perhaps TRBD1 as D (6 bases). There are 14 residues in the CDR3. Germline V gene lookup returns CDR1 MRHNA and CDR2 SNTAGT.

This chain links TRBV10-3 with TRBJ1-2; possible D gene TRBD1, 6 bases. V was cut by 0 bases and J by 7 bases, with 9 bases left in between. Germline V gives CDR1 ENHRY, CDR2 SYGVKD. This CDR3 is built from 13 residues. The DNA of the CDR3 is TGTGCCATCAGTGAGTCGAGGGGGGGTGGCTACACCTTC. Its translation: CAISESRGGGYTF.

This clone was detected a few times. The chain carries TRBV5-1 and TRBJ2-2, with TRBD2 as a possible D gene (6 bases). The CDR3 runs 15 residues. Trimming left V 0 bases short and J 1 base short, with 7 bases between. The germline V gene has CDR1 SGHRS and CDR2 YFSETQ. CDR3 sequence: CASSLGGVNTGELFF. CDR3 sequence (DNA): TGCGCCAGCAGCTTGGGCGGGGTGAACACCGGGGAGCTGTTTTTT.

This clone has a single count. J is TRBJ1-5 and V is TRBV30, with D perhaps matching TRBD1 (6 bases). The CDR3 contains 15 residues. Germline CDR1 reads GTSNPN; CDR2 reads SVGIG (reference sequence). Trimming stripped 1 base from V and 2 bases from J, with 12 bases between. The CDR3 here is CAWSEGEWGNQPQHF. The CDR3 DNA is TGTGCCTGGAGTGAGGGGGAATGGGGCAATCAGCCCCAGCATTTT.

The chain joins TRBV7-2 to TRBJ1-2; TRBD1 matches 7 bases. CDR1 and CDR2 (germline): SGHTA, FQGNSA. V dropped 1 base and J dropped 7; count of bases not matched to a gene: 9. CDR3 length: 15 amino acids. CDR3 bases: TGTGCCAGCAGCTTAGGAATAGGACAGGATCGTGGCTACACCTTC. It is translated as CASSLGIGQDRGYTF.

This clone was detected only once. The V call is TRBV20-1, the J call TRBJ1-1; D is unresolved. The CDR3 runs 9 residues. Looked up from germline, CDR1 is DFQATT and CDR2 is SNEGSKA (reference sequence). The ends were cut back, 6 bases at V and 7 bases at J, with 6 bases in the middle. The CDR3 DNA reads TGCAGTGCGCGAAATGAAGCTTTCTTT. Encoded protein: CSARNEAFF.

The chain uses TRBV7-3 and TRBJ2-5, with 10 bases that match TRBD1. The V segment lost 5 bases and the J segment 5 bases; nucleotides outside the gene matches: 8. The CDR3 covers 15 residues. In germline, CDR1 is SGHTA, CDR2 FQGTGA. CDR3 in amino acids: CASSAPTGGGETQYF. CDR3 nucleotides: TGTGCCAGCAGCGCCCCGACAGGGGGCGGCGAGACCCAGTACTTC.

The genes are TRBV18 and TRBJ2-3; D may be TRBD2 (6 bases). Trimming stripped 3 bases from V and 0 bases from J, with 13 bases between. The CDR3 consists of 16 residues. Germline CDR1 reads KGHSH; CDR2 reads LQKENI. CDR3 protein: CASSPTSGRSTDTQYF. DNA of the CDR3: TGTGCCAGCTCACCGACTTCAGGGAGGAGCACAGATACGCAGTATTTT.

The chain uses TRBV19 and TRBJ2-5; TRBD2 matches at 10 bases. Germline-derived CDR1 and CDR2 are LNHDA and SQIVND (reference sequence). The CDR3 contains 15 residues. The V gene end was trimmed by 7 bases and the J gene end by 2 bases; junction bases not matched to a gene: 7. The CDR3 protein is CASNPSGGPQETQYF. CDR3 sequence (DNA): TGTGCCAGTAACCCTAGCGGGGGACCACAAGAGACCCAGTACTTC.

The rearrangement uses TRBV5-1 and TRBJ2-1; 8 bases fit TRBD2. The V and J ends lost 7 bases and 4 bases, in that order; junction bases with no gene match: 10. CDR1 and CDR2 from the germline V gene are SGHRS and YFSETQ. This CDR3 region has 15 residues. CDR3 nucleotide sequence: TGCGCCAGCGAAATCAGCGGGGGCCTTTACAATGAGCAGTTCTTC. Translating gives CASEISGGLYNEQFF.

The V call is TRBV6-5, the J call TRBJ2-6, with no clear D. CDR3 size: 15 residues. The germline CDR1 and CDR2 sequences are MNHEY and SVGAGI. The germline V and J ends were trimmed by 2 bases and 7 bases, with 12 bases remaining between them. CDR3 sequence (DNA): TGTGCCAGCAGTTACGCGGCAGTTCGTGCCAACGTCCTGACTTTC. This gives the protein CASSYAAVRANVLTF.

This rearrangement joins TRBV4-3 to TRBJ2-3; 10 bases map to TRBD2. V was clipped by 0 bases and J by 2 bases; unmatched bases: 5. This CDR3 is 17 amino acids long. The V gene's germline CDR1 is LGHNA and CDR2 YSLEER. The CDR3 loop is CASSQELAGASTDTQYF. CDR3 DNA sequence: TGCGCCAGCAGCCAAGAGCTAGCGGGGGCCTCCACAGATACGCAGTATTTT.

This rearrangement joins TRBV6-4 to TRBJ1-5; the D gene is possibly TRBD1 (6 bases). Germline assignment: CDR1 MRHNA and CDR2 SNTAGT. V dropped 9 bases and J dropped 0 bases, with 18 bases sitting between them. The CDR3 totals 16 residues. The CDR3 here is CASYPGHSYSNQPQHF. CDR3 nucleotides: TGTGCCAGTTATCCGGGACACTCTTATAGCAATCAGCCCCAGCATTTT.

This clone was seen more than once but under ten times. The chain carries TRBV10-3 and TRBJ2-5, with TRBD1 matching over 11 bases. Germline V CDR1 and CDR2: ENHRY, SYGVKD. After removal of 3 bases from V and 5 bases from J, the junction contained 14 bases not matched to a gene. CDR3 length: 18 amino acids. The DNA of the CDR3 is TGTGCCATCAGTGACCCCCAGGCTCGGACAGGGGGCCGGGAGACCCAGTACTTC. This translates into CAISDPQARTGGRETQYF.

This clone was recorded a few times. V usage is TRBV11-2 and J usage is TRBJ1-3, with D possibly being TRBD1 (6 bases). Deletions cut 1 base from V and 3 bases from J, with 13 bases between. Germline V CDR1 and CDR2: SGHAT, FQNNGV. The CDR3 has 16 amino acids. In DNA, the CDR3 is TGTGCCAGCAGCTTAGGCAGGGGAATTAGTGGAAACACCATATATTTT. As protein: CASSLGRGISGNTIYF.